The 31 T cell receptor beta chains in this list originate from one sample, sequenced in a study of cytomegalovirus exposure and HLA in healthy donors. The primer mix had 60 Vbeta and 13 Jbeta primers. Generated by immunoSEQ multiplex PCR, the TCRdb table keeps only in-frame clones and is missing some. The table lists 100,000 to 150,000 clones. The sample comprised PBMCs. The receptor source for this set is a woman between 35 and 50 years old in good health and CMV-seronegative.

CDR3 residues: CASSPSGGAQFF. The DNA for the CDR3 is TGTGCCAGCAGCCCGAGCGGGGGGGCTCAGTTCTTC. V gene TRBV7-3 combines with J gene TRBJ2-1, with TRBD2 matching over 10 bases. The J segment lost 13 bases and the V segment lost 5 bases, leaving 5 bases of the junction unmatched. CDR1 SGHTA and CDR2 FQGTGA come from the germline V gene. The CDR3 is 12 residues long.

The V and J genes are TRBV7-3 and TRBJ1-1; TRBD1 matches 8 bases. CDR3 size: 13 residues. Unmatched junction bases numbered 2, after V lost 5 bases and J lost 3 bases. Germline loops: CDR1 SGHTA, CDR2 FQGTGA. The CDR3 here is CASSRTGYTEAFF. CDR3 sequence (DNA): TGTGCCAGCAGCAGGACAGGGTACACTGAAGCTTTCTTT.

The V and J genes are TRBV6-4 and TRBJ2-3; 9 nucleotides line up with TRBD2. The junction had 2 bases not matched to a gene; V was cut back by 3 bases and J by 1 base. The CDR3 totals 15 residues. The germline V gene encodes CDR1 MRHNA and CDR2 SNTAGT. The CDR3 loop is CASSEIAGGTDTQYF. The CDR3 bases are TGTGCCAGCAGTGAAATAGCGGGGGGCACAGATACGCAGTATTTT.

This sequence joins TRBV7-3 and TRBJ2-3, with 7 bases fitting TRBD2. The CDR3 covers 15 residues. Germline V gene lookup returns CDR1 SGHTA and CDR2 FQGTGA. Trimming removed 0 bases from V and 4 bases from J; junction bases left unmatched: 4. The CDR3 sequence is CASSLTWGGSDTQYF. CDR3 nucleotides: TGTGCCAGCAGCTTAACGTGGGGGGGATCAGATACGCAGTATTTT.

V usage is TRBV7-3 and J usage is TRBJ1-1, with D possibly matching TRBD1 (6 bases). CDR1 is SGHTA and CDR2 is FQGTGA in the germline V gene. V lost 2 bases, J lost 11 bases, and 12 bases lay in between. The CDR3 has 12 residues. The CDR3 nucleotides are TGTGCCAGCAGCTTATCTGGGGGCAGGGCTTTCTTT. Amino acid sequence: CASSLSGGRAFF.

The V gene is TRBV7-9, the J gene TRBJ2-1; D is ambiguous. V was clipped by 5 bases and J by 2 bases, with 7 bases between them. This CDR3 is 13 amino acids long. The germline V gene encodes CDR1 SEHNR and CDR2 FQNEAQ (reference sequence). The CDR3 DNA follows: TGTGCCAGCAGCGCCGACACCTACAATGAGCAGTTCTTC. Translated, it gives CASSADTYNEQFF. Drawing the rest from reference TRBV7-9 and TRBJ2-1, the complete variable domain is DTGVSQNPRHKITKRGQNVTFRCDPISEHNRLYWYRQTLGQGPEFLTYFQNEAQLEKSRLLSDRFSAERPKGSFSTLEIQRTEQGDSAMYLCASSADTYNEQFFGPGTRLTVL.

The chain couples TRBV5-1 to TRBJ2-2; the D gene is possibly TRBD1 (6 bases). Trimming took off 3 bases at V and 2 bases at J, with 11 bases between the two ends. The CDR3 loop spans 15 amino acids. The germline V gene has CDR1 SGHRS and CDR2 YFSETQ. This CDR3 is CASSSLGGNTGELFF. The CDR3 coding sequence is TGCGCCAGCAGCTCACTAGGGGGAAACACCGGGGAGCTGTTTTTT.

The chain recombines TRBV5-1 with TRBJ2-2; 7 positions agree with TRBD2. Losses at the gene ends were 2 bases for V and 4 bases for J; bases not matched to a gene: 5. The CDR3 spans 15 residues. The germline gives CDR1 SGHRS, CDR2 YFSETQ. CDR3 residues: CASSFGSGFTGELFF. The CDR3 region has the DNA TGCGCCAGCAGCTTCGGTAGCGGGTTCACCGGGGAGCTGTTTTTT.

The chain joins TRBV2 to TRBJ2-3; 8 nucleotides agree with TRBD2. The V gene's germline CDR1 is SNHLY and CDR2 FYNNEI. This CDR3 is built from 18 residues. V lost 0 bases to trimming and J lost 2 bases; unmatched junction nucleotides: 10. The CDR3 sequence is CASSEAGGGTQYTDTQYF. Here the CDR3 DNA reads TGTGCCAGCAGTGAAGCCGGGGGGGGCACCCAATACACAGATACGCAGTATTTT.

V is TRBV27 and J is TRBJ2-7; possible D gene TRBD2, 6 bases. V lost 5 bases, J lost 0 bases, and 14 bases lay in between. CDR3 length: 15 residues. Germline V gene lookup returns CDR1 MNHEY and CDR2 SMNVEV (reference sequence). In nucleotides, the CDR3 is TGTGCCAGCAGTCACCAGGCGGGGTACTCCTACGAGCAGTACTTC. Amino acids: CASSHQAGYSYEQYF.

The chain employs TRBV15 and TRBJ2-1, with TRBD1 identical over 10 bases. V was clipped by 1 base and J by 9 bases; unmatched bases: 6. The CDR3 length is 15 residues. Germline CDR1 reads LNHNV; CDR2 reads YYDKDF (reference sequence). The CDR3 spells CATSRGTGGGGEQFF. The CDR3 DNA sequence: TGTGCCACCAGCAGAGGGACAGGGGGAGGGGGTGAGCAGTTCTTC. Full variable domain (remainder filled in from reference TRBV15 and TRBJ2-1): DAMVIQNPRYQVTQFGKPVTLSCSQTLNHNVMYWYQQKSSQAPKLLFHYYDKDFNNEADTPDNFQSRRPNTSFCFLDIRSPGLGDTAMYLCATSRGTGGGGEQFFGPGTRLTVL.

The chain carries TRBV6-1 and TRBJ1-1; 8 positions agree with TRBD1. V shed 6 bases, J shed 6 bases, and the junction held 12 bases outside the gene matches. The CDR3 runs to 15 residues. Germline V gene data show CDR1 as MNHNS and CDR2 as SASEGT. CDR3 residues: CASSIEGQGISEAFF. The DNA for the CDR3 is TGTGCCAGCAGCATAGAAGGACAGGGTATCTCTGAAGCTTTCTTT.

This sequence joins TRBV4-1 and TRBJ1-5, with D uncertain. CDR3 size: 18 residues. V shed 1 base and J shed 3 bases, with 19 bases lying between them. The germline V gene encodes CDR1 MGHRA and CDR2 YSYEKL. The CDR3 loop is CASSQVLLGRRHNQPQHF. Here the CDR3 DNA reads TGCGCCAGCAGCCAAGTCCTGCTGGGCAGACGGCACAATCAGCCCCAGCATTTT.

CDR3 coding DNA: TGTGCCAGCAGCTCACAGGGGGCTGGGAACGAGCAGTACTTC. Its translation: CASSSQGAGNEQYF. The gene calls are TRBV11-2 and TRBJ2-7; TRBD1 matches 9 bases. CDR1 and CDR2 from the germline V gene are SGHAT and FQNNGV. This CDR3 region has 14 residues. V lost 4 bases to trimming and J lost 5 bases; unmatched junction nucleotides: 6.

V is TRBV11-3 and J is TRBJ2-7, with 7 bases matching TRBD1. CDR1 SGHNT and CDR2 YENEEA come from the germline V gene. This CDR3 is built from 14 residues. After removal of 5 bases from V and 6 bases from J, the junction contained 10 bases not matched to a gene. The chain's CDR3 is CASSLRQGTGEQYF. For the CDR3, the DNA is TGTGCCAGCAGCCTCCGACAGGGAACTGGCGAGCAGTACTTC.

The J gene is TRBJ2-1, the V gene TRBV5-1; 10 bases are a match to TRBD2. V lost 7 bases to trimming and J lost 4 bases; unmatched junction nucleotides: 5. The CDR3 consists of 14 residues. Germline V gene data show CDR1 as SGHRS and CDR2 as YFSETQ. The CDR3, as DNA: TGCGCCAGCTCTACTAGCGGGGTATACAATGAGCAGTTCTTC. It yields the protein CASSTSGVYNEQFF.

The chain combines TRBV7-9 with TRBJ2-7; weak D call: TRBD1 (5 bases). V gave up 5 bases and J gave up 6 bases, with 17 bases separating them. The CDR3 length is 14 residues. Germline V lookup: CDR1 SEHNR, CDR2 FQNEAQ (reference sequence). CDR3 bases: TGTGCCAGCAGCCCTTCGACAGTCTTTGGCGAGCAGTACGTC. It is translated as CASSPSTVFGEQYV.

The chain uses TRBV29-1 and TRBJ1-2; D remains ambiguous. V was clipped by 7 bases and J by 4 bases, with 16 bases between them. The CDR3 totals 13 residues. Germline V gene lookup returns CDR1 SQVTM and CDR2 ANQGSEA. CDR3 nucleotide sequence: TGCAGCGCCATTCCGGGAGCTGGCTATGGCTACACCTTC. Translating it yields CSAIPGAGYGYTF.

The gene calls are TRBV15 and TRBJ2-3; TRBD2 aligns across 14 bases. Trimming at V came to 3 bases and at J to 6 bases, leaving 8 bases not matched to a gene. The germline V gene has CDR1 LNHNV and CDR2 YYDKDF (reference sequence). There are 17 residues in the CDR3. The CDR3: CATSSARLAGGLDTQYF. The CDR3 region has the DNA TGTGCCACCAGCAGTGCGAGACTAGCGGGGGGGTTGGATACGCAGTATTTT. The variable domain in full, with the rest retrieved from reference TRBV15 and TRBJ2-3, is DAMVIQNPRYQVTQFGKPVTLSCSQTLNHNVMYWYQQKSSQAPKLLFHYYDKDFNNEADTPDNFQSRRPNTSFCFLDIRSPGLGDTAMYLCATSSARLAGGLDTQYFGPGTRLTVL.

The rearrangement uses TRBV19 and TRBJ1-4, with D unclear. The CDR3 loop spans 15 amino acids. Per the germline V gene, CDR1 is LNHDA and CDR2 is SQIVND (reference sequence). Between the trimmed V and J ends, which lost 5 bases and 7 bases, there was a span of 17 bases. Here the CDR3 DNA reads TGTGCCAGTAGTCCGCACCACGTTGAGGGTGAAAAACTGTTTTTT. It is translated as CASSPHHVEGEKLFF.

The rearrangement uses TRBV6-4 and TRBJ1-1, with D tentatively TRBD1 (6 bases). The CDR3 length is 17 residues. From germline, CDR1 is MRHNA and CDR2 SNTAGT. With 4 bases removed from V and 3 bases from J, the gap between germline ends came to 21 bases. CDR3 bases: TGTGCCAGCAGTGGGGGAGGAGGGGGGGGAGTTCACACTGAAGCTTTCTTT. It codes for CASSGGGGGGVHTEAFF.

This chain links TRBV6-5 with TRBJ1-5, with a weak D call TRBD1 (5 bases). Trimming left V 2 bases short and J 4 bases short, with 12 bases between. Per germline, CDR1 MNHEY and CDR2 SVGAGI. The CDR3 runs 15 residues. The CDR3, as DNA: TGTGCCAGCAGTTACAGGGGTACGCCGAATCAGCCCCAGCATTTT. Protein sequence: CASSYRGTPNQPQHF.

The chain is built from TRBV6-5 and TRBJ1-5; possible D gene TRBD1, 5 bases. Trimming shortened V by 2 bases and J by 9 bases, and 8 bases separated the two germline ends. The CDR3 runs to 12 residues. Germline V CDR1 and CDR2: MNHEY, SVGAGI. For the CDR3, the DNA is TGTGCCAGCAGTTACGGGGCATGGCCCCAGCATTTT. It yields the protein CASSYGAWPQHF.

Notes on this clone: Other DNA sequences in the sample encode the same CDR3. V and J are TRBV9 and TRBJ2-5; TRBD2 matches 11 bases. Per germline, CDR1 SGDLS and CDR2 YYNGEE. There are 16 residues in the CDR3. J was trimmed by 3 bases and V by 1 base; bases with no gene match: 5. CDR3 nucleotide sequence: TGTGCCAGCAGCGTAAGGCCTAGCGGGGGGAAAGAGACCCAGTACTTC. Amino acid sequence: CASSVRPSGGKETQYF.

V and J are TRBV19 and TRBJ1-1; the match to TRBD1 covers 7 bases. This CDR3 has 14 amino acids. V lost 4 bases, J lost 0 bases, and 2 bases stayed unmatched. Germline V gene data show CDR1 as LNHDA and CDR2 as SQIVND (reference sequence). The CDR3 spells CASSTTGVNTEAFF. The CDR3 region has the DNA TGTGCCAGTAGTACCACAGGGGTGAACACTGAAGCTTTCTTT.

The chain recombines TRBV7-3 with TRBJ2-5; TRBD2 aligns across 13 bases. V dropped 5 bases and J dropped 4; count of bases not matched to a gene: 4. CDR1 and CDR2 (germline): SGHTA, FQGTGA. The CDR3 has 15 residues. CDR3 DNA sequence: TGTGCCAGCAGCATGGGACTAGCGGGGAGAGAGACCCAGTACTTC. Translating it yields CASSMGLAGRETQYF.

The chain joins TRBV5-1 to TRBJ2-2; 9 bases match TRBD1. The V gene's germline CDR1 is SGHRS and CDR2 YFSETQ. V lost 4 bases, J lost 6 bases, and 7 bases stayed unmatched. The CDR3 has 15 amino acids. Written as DNA, the CDR3 is TGCGCCAGCAGCAGGGACAGGGAAAGGGCCGGGGAGCTGTTTTTT. Translation: CASSRDRERAGELFF.

Written as DNA, the CDR3 is TGTGCCAGTAGTATCCCCTCAACTGAGGGCGAGGGCTACACCTTC. Translated: CASSIPSTEGEGYTF. The chain couples TRBV19 to TRBJ1-2; D call uncertain. Germline lookup yields CDR1 LNHDA and CDR2 SQIVND (reference sequence). The CDR3 loop spans 15 amino acids. V was shortened by 3 bases and J by 8 bases, with 19 bases between the two germline ends.

The chain joins TRBV25-1 to TRBJ2-7, with TRBD2 matching 10 bases. The V gene end was trimmed by 3 bases and the J gene end by 2 bases; junction bases not matched to a gene: 1. The CDR3 totals 14 residues. Per the germline V gene, CDR1 is MGHDK and CDR2 is SYGVNS. The CDR3 sequence is CASSDTSGAYEQYF. CDR3 sequence (DNA): TGTGCCAGCAGTGACACTAGCGGGGCCTACGAGCAGTACTTC.

The V call is TRBV7-9, the J call TRBJ2-5; no definite D call. Germline V lookup: CDR1 SEHNR, CDR2 FQNEAQ (reference sequence). Trimming shortened V by 5 bases and J by 4 bases, and 11 bases separated the two germline ends. The CDR3 has 13 amino acids. This chain's CDR3 is CASSPPLLETQYF. CDR3 bases: TGTGCCAGCAGCCCTCCCCTTTTAGAGACCCAGTACTTC.

Written as DNA, the CDR3 is TGTGCCAGCAGCCAATCCACAGGGAAGGAGTTTAGCTACACCTTC. This gives the protein CASSQSTGKEFSYTF. The chain joins TRBV4-2 to TRBJ1-2; D possibly corresponds to TRBD1 (6 bases). The length of the CDR3 is 15 residues. Deletions cut 2 bases from V and 9 bases from J, with 19 bases between. The germline V gene has CDR1 LGHNA and CDR2 YNFKEQ.